Included here is one T cell receptor (beta chain) sequence, with context. This entry is derived from a study of cytomegalovirus exposure and HLA in healthy donors. The PCR used 60 Vbeta and 13 Jbeta primers. Measured with immunoSEQ multiplex PCR; TCRdb has only the in-frame clones, and not every one. The repertoire has some 140,000 clones, 65% to 75% of them found once; the top ten carry around 2.3%. This CDR3 has 12 residues. Germline values: CDR1 LGHNT, CDR2 FRNRAP. Trimming cost V 6 bases and J 2 bases, with 7 bases left between them. V gene TRBV12-5 combines with J gene TRBJ1-1, with D tentatively TRBD1 (6 bases). The specimen sequenced was PBMCs. The receptor comes from a man between 25 and 39 years old in good health and CMV-seronegative. The CDR3 DNA is TGTGCTAGTGGAGGGGGAAACACTGAAGCTTTCTTT. Translated: CASGGGNTEAFF.